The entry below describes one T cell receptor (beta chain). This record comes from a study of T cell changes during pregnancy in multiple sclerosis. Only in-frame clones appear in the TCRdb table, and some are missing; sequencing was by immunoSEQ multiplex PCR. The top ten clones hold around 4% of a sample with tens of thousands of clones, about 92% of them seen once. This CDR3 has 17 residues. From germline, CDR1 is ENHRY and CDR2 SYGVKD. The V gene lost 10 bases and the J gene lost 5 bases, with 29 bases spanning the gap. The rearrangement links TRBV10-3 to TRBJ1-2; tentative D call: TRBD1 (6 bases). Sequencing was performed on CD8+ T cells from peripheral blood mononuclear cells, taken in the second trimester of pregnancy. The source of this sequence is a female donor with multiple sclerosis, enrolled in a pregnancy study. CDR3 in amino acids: CATAGGSGEDTLYGYTF. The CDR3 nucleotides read TGTGCCACCGCGGGGGGCAGTGGGGAGGATACTTTATATGGCTACACCTTC.